This T cell receptor (beta chain) was captured by sequencing in a study of blood T cells in healthy people across ages. V shed 4 bases and J shed 7 bases, with 22 bases lying between them. The CDR3 consists of 16 residues. Germline values: CDR1 SGHVS, CDR2 FNYEAQ. Isolating PBMCs gave at least 6 million of these cells per sample. At least 6 micrograms of total RNA were extracted per sample. A second PCR of 7 to 11 cycles used a sample-barcoded 5' primer and a J-beta primer mix. Each CDR3 protein is one row after TCRdb ran MiXCR on the 5' RACE reads. The data show some 850,000 distinct CDR3 sequences, more than 25% seen once. These records were also assigned to another study, of T cells of mothers and their children. That source adds: Maternal samples each gave over 9.5 million TCR beta CDR3 reads, and child samples approximately 3 million each.

The genes are TRBV7-6 and TRBJ1-1; D perhaps matches TRBD1 (6 bases). The receptor was isolated from a boy aged 5 to 17 in good health. Specimen: blood. CDR3 nucleotides: TGTGCCAGCAGCTCCGCGGGACCACCCGAACAGGGTGAAGCTTTCTTT. This sequence encodes CASSSAGPPEQGEAFF.